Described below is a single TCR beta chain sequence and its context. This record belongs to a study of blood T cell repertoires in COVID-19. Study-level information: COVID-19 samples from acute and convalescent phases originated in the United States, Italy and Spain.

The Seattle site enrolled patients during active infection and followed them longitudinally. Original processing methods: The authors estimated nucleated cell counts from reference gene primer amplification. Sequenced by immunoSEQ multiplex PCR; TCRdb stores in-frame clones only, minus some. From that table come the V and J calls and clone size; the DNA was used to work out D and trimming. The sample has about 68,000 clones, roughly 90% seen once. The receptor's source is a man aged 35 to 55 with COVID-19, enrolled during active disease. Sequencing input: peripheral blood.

The CDR3 protein is CASRLTGENTEAFF. CDR3 coding DNA: TGTGCCAGCAGGCTGACAGGAGAAAACACTGAAGCTTTCTTT. This chain connects TRBV6-4 to TRBJ1-1; a weak D match, TRBD1 (6 bases). The CDR3 extends over 14 amino acids. V was clipped by 6 bases and J by 2 bases, with 13 bases between them. CDR1 and CDR2 from the germline V gene are MRHNA and SNTAGT.